This entry lists 3 T cell receptor beta chains sequenced from one sample in a study of siplizumab effects on memory and regulatory T cells. This table comes from immunoSEQ multiplex PCR, and its TCRdb copy is limited to in-frame clones, with some not included. Altogether roughly 100,000 clones are present, around nine tenths being singletons, with the ten largest covering 0.9% to 1.3%. Sequenced material: CD4+ T cells sorted from blood. All receptors come from a human donor in good health.

The chain combines TRBV7-3 with TRBJ2-1, with D uncertain. With 0 bases removed from V and 7 bases from J, the gap between germline ends came to 10 bases. Germline CDR1 reads SGHTA; CDR2 reads FQGTGA. This CDR3 has 14 amino acids. The CDR3 here is CASSLTGRWNEQFF. DNA for the CDR3: TGTGCCAGCAGCTTAACCGGGCGTTGGAATGAGCAGTTCTTC.

J is TRBJ2-1 and V is TRBV29-1; 7 bases agree with TRBD1. There are 14 residues in the CDR3. Germline-derived CDR1 and CDR2 are SQVTM and ANQGSEA. V gave up 6 bases and J gave up 7 bases; unmatched junction bases: 12. The CDR3 protein is CSVDRVSKENEQFF. The DNA of the CDR3 is TGCAGCGTAGACAGGGTGAGTAAGGAGAATGAGCAGTTCTTC.

The sample holds one count of this clone. The chain has TRBV19 and TRBJ2-1, with 8 bases matching TRBD2. Germline loops: CDR1 LNHDA, CDR2 SQIVND (reference sequence). V lost 5 bases to trimming and J lost 7 bases; unmatched junction nucleotides: 10. This CDR3 contains 15 residues. The CDR3 reads CASSPGAGESNEQFF. CDR3 nucleotides: TGTGCCAGTAGTCCTGGAGCGGGAGAGTCGAATGAGCAGTTCTTC.